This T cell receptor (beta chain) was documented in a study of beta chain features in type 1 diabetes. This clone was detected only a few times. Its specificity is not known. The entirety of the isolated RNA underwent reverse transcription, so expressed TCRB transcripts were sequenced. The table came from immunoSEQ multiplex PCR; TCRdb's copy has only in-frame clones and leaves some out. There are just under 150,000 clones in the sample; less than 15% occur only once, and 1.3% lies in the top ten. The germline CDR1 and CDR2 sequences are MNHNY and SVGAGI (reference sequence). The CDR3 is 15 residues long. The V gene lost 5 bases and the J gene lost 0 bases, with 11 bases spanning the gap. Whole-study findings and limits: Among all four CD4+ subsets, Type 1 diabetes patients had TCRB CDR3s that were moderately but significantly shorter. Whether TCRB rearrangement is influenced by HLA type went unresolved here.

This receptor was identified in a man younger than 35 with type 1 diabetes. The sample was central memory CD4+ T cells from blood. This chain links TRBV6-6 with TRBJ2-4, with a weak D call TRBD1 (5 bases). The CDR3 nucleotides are TGTGCCAGCAGTGCTGGGGCCCTAGCCAAAAACATTCAGTACTTC. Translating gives CASSAGALAKNIQYF.